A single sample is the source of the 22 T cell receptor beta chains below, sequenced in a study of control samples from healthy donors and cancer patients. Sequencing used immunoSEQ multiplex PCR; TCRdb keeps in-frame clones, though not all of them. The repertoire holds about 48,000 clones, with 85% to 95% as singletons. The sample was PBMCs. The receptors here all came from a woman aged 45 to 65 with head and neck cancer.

CDR3 sequence reads: CASSSLIQREAPDTQYF. The CDR3 nucleotides are TGTGCCAGCAGTTCCCTTATCCAGCGGGAGGCCCCAGATACGCAGTATTTT. The chain links TRBV28 to TRBJ2-3; 9 bases align to TRBD2. Trimming took 4 bases from V and 4 from J; bases not matched to a gene: 12. CDR3 length equals 17 residues. CDR1 is MDHEN, CDR2 SYDVKM, per germline.

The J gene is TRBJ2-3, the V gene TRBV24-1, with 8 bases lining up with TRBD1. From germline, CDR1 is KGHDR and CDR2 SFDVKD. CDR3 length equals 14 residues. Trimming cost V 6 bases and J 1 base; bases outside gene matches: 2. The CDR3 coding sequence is TGTGCCACCAGTATACAGGGGGGCACAGATACGCAGTATTTT. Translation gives CATSIQGGTDTQYF.

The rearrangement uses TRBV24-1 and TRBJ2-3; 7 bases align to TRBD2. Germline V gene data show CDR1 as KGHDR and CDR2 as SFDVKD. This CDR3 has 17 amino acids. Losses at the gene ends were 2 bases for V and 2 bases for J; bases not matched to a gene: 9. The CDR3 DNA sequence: TGTGCCACCAGTGATTCTCTAGCGGAGGAAATCACAGATACGCAGTATTTT. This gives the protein CATSDSLAEEITDTQYF.

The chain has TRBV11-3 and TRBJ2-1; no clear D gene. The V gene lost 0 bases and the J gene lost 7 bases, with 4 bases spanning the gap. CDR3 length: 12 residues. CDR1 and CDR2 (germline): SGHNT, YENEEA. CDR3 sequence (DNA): TGTGCCAGCAGCTTAGAAGGGAATGAGCAGTTCTTC. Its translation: CASSLEGNEQFF.

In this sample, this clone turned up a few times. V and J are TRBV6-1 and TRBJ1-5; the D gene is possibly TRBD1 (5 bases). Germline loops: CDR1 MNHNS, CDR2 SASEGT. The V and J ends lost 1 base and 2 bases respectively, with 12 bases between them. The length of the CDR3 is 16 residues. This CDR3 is CASSEEEGVGNQPQHF. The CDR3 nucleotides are TGTGCCAGCAGTGAAGAGGAAGGGGTAGGCAATCAGCCCCAGCATTTT.

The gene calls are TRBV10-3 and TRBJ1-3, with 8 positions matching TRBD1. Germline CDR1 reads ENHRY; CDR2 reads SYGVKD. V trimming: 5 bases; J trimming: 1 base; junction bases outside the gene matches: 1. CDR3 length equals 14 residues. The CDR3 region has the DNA TGTGCCATCAGTCGACAGGGGTCTGGAAACACCATATATTTT. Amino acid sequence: CAISRQGSGNTIYF.

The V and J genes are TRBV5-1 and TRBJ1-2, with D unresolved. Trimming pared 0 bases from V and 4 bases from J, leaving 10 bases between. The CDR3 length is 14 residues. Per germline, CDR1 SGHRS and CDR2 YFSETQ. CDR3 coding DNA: TGCGCCAGCAGCTTGGACGGGTTCGGCTATGGCTACACCTTC. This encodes CASSLDGFGYGYTF.

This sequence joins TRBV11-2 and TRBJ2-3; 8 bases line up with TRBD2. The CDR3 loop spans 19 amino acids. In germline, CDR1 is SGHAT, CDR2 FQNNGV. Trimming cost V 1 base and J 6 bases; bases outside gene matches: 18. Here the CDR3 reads CASSLVRGSGSALGDTQYF. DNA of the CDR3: TGTGCCAGCAGCTTAGTGAGAGGGAGCGGGAGTGCCCTGGGGGATACGCAGTATTTT.

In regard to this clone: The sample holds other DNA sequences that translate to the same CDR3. The CDR3 coding sequence is TGTGCCAGCGGGAGGGGTACTGAAGCTTTCTTT. It specifies CASGRGTEAFF. The chain combines TRBV6-5 with TRBJ1-1, with D maybe TRBD1 (5 bases). V lost 8 bases and J lost 5, with 9 bases in between. The CDR3 is 11 residues long. From germline, CDR1 is MNHEY and CDR2 SVGAGI.

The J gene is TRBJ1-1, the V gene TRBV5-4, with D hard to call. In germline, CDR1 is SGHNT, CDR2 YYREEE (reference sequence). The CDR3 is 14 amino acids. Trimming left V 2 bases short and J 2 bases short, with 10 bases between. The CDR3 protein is CASSLEQFNTEAFF. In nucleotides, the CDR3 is TGTGCCAGCAGCTTAGAACAGTTCAACACTGAAGCTTTCTTT. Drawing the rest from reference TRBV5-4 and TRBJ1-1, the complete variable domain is ETGVTQSPTHLIKTRGQQVTLRCSSQSGHNTVSWYQQALGQGPQFIFQYYREEENGRGNFPPRFSGLQFPNYSSELNVNALELDDSALYLCASSLEQFNTEAFFGQGTRLTVV.

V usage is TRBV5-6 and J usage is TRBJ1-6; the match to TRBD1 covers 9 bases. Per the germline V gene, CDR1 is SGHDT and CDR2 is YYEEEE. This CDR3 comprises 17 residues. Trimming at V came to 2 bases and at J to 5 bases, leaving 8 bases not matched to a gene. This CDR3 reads CASSFTRTGVNNSPLHF. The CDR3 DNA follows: TGTGCCAGCAGCTTCACCCGGACAGGGGTGAATAATTCACCCCTCCACTTT.

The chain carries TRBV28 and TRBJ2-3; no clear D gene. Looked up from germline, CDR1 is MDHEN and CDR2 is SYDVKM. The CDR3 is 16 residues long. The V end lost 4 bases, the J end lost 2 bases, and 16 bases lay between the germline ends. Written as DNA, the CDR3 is TGTGCCAGCAGTTCTCTCCTGGGCCGTTACACAGATACGCAGTATTTT. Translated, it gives CASSSLLGRYTDTQYF.

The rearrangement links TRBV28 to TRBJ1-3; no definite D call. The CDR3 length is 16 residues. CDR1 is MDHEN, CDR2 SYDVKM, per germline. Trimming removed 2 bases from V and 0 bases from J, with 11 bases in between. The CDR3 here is CASSLGDSSSGNTIYF. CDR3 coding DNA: TGTGCCAGCAGTTTAGGTGACTCCAGCTCTGGAAACACCATATATTTT.

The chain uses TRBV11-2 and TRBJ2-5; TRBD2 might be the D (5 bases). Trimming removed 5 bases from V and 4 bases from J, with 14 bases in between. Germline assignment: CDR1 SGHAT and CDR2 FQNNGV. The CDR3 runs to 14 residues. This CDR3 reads CASSPGNNLETQYF. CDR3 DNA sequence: TGTGCCAGCAGCCCCGGGAATAACTTAGAGACCCAGTACTTC.

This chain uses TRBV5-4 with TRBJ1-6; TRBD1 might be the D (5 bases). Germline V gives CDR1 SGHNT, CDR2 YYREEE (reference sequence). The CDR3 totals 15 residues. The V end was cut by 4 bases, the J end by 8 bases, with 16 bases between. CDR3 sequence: CASSRTGRTDSPLHF. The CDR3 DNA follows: TGTGCCAGCAGCCGAACGGGACGGACGGATTCACCCCTCCACTTT.

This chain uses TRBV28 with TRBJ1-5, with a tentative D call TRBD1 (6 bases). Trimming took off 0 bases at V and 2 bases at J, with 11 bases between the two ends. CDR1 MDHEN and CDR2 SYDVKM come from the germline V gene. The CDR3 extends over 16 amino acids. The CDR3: CASSLWDSQGNQPQHF. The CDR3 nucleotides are TGTGCCAGCAGTTTATGGGACAGTCAGGGCAATCAGCCCCAGCATTTT. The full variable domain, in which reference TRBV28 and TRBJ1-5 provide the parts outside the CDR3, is DVKVTQSSRYLVKRTGEKVFLECVQDMDHENMFWYRQDPGLGLRLIYFSYDVKMKEKGDIPEGYSVSREKKERFSLILESASTNQTSMYLCASSLWDSQGNQPQHFGDGTRLSIL.

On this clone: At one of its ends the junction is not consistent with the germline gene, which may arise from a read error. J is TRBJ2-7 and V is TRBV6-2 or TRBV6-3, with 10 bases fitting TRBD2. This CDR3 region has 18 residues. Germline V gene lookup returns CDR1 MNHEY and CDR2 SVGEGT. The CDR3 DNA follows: TGTGCCAGCAGTTCCATCGATTTAGCGGGAGGAAGAGCCTACGAGCAGTGCTTC. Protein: CASSSIDLAGGRAYEQCF.

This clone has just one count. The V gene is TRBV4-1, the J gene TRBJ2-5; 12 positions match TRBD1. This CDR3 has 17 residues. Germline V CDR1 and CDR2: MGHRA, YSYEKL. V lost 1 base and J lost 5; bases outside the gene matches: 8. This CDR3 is CASSQAYPGQGAETQYF. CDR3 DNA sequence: TGCGCCAGCAGCCAAGCATATCCGGGACAGGGGGCGGAGACCCAGTACTTC.

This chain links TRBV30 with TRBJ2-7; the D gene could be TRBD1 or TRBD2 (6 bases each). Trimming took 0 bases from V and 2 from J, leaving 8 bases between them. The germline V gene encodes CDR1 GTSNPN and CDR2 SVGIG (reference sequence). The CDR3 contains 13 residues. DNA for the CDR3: TGTGCCTGGAGTGTGGGGGGCGCCTACGAGCAGTACTTC. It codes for CAWSVGGAYEQYF.

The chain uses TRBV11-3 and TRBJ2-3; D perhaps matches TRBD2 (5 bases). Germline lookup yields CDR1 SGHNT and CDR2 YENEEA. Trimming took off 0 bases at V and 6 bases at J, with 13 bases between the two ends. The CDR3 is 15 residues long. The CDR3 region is CASSLDGSSGDTQYF. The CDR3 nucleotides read TGTGCCAGCAGCTTAGACGGGTCCAGCGGCGATACGCAGTATTTT.

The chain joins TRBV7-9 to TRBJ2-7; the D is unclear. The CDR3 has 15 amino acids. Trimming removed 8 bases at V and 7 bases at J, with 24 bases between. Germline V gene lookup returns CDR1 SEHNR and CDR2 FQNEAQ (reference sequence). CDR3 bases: TGTGCCAGCGGTTCTTCGGAAGCTTCTATGGGGGAGCAGTACTTC. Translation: CASGSSEASMGEQYF. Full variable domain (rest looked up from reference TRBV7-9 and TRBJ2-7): DTGVSQNPRHKITKRGQNVTFRCDPISEHNRLYWYRQTLGQGPEFLTYFQNEAQLEKSRLLSDRFSAERPKGSFSTLEIQRTEQGDSAMYLCASGSSEASMGEQYFGPGTRLTVT.

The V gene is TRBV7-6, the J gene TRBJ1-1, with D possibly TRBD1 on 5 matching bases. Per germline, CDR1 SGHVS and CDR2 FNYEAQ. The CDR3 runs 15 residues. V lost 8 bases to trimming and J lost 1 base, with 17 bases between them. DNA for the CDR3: TGTGCCAGCTCATCACCCCGCGGGGCGAACACTGAAGCTTTCTTT. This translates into CASSSPRGANTEAFF. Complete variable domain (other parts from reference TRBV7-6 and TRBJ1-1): GAGVSQSPRYKVTKRGQDVALRCDPISGHVSLYWYRQALGQGPEFLTYFNYEAQQDKSGLPNDRFSAERPEGSISTLTIQRTEQRDSAMYRCASSSPRGANTEAFFGQGTRLTVV.